The clone carrying this TCR beta chain appeared a few times. The target antigen is unknown. Additional DNA sequences in this sample encode the identical CDR3. The record originates from a study of radiation and T cells in renal cell carcinoma. Study outcomes and limitations: In blood, top tumor clones expanded by 2 weeks, shrinking by 4.

V was clipped by 4 bases and J by 4 bases, with 9 bases between them. The CDR3 loop spans 13 amino acids. The germline gives CDR1 SGHTS, CDR2 YDEGEE. The table came from immunoSEQ multiplex PCR; TCRdb's copy has only in-frame clones and leaves some out. The table includes under 150,000 clones, 70% to 90% detected once. Noted time point: blood 2 weeks post-SBRT. Noted treatment: 15 Gy SBRT to primary tumor, nephrectomy 4 weeks later. This renal cell carcinoma was of the clear cell type. The chain links TRBV5-8 to TRBJ2-1; weak D call: TRBD1 (6 bases). This clonotype was obtained from a woman aged 55-69 years with renal cell carcinoma. Sample: blood, taken from a patient whose treatment included radiotherapy and nephrectomy. The CDR3 sequence is CASSPDSYNEQFF. CDR3 nucleotide sequence: TGTGCCAGCAGCCCGGACAGTTACAATGAGCAGTTCTTC.